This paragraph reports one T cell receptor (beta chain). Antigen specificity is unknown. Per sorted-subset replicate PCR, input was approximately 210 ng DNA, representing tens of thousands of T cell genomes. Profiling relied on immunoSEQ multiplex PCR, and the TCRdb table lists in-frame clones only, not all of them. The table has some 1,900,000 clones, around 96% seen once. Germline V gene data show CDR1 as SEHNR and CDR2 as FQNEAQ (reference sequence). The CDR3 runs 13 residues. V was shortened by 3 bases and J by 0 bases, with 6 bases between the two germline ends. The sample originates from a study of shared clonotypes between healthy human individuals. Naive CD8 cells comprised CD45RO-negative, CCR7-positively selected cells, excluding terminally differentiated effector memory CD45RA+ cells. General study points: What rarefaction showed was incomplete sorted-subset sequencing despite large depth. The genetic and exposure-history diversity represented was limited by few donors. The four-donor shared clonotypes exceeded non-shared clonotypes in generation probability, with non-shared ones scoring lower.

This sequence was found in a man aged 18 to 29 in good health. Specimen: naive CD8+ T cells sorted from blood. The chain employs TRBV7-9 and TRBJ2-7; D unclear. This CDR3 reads CASSFAVSYEQYF. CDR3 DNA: TGTGCCAGCAGCTTCGCAGTCTCCTACGAGCAGTACTTC.